One and the same sample provided the 19 T cell receptor beta chains below, sequenced in a study of Graves' ophthalmopathy and Graves' hyperthyroidism (dated by TCRdb to the late 2010s). Sequencing was performed on an Illumina HiSeq 2000. For repertoire sequencing, TCR beta CDR3 regions were amplified from RNA transcripts. The first round of RT-PCR was done with HTBI primers and the Qiagen OneStep RT-PCR kit, and was followed by a second round of multiplex PCR, then size selection and purification. TCRdb took the public reads, trimmed them with fastp at Q25, ran MiXCR for clone calling and kept in-frame beta chains. Every distinct CDR3 protein forms one entry, paired with its most common genes and DNA. This sample holds about 620,000 distinct CDR3 sequences; roughly 20% were observed only once. The top ten hold more than 5.5% of the sample. Material for sequencing was peripheral blood. These receptors were collected from a young woman with stable Graves' hyperthyroidism. Some clones in this sample may be carry-over from other donors' samples. Donor details come from another sample of the same person, matched by shared clones.

This clonotype appeared many times. This chain uses TRBV7-3 with TRBJ2-2, with D possibly being TRBD1 or TRBD2 (5 bases each). CDR1 and CDR2 (germline): SGHTA, FQGTGA. The V and J ends lost 3 bases and 6 bases respectively, with 14 bases between them. The CDR3 extends over 15 amino acids. The CDR3 region is CASSFGARSPGELFF. The CDR3 DNA reads TGTGCCAGCAGCTTCGGGGCCCGGTCCCCCGGGGAGCTGTTTTTT.

The V call is TRBV28, the J call TRBJ1-2, with 7 bases matching TRBD1. Germline V gene lookup returns CDR1 MDHEN and CDR2 SYDVKM. The CDR3 is 14 residues long. V shed 5 bases and J 4 bases; nucleotides not matched to a gene: 7. CDR3 nucleotides: TGTGCCAGCAGTCCCCAGGGGACAGCCTATGGCTACACCTTC. It specifies CASSPQGTAYGYTF.

The chain joins TRBV6-5 to TRBJ2-5; 9 bases map to TRBD1. Germline-derived CDR1 and CDR2 are MNHEY and SVGAGI. J lost 4 bases, V lost 6 bases, and 6 bases had no gene match. This CDR3 is built from 14 residues. CDR3 coding DNA: TGTGCCAGCAGCTACGACAGGGGGGGAGAGACCCAGTACTTC. This translates into CASSYDRGGETQYF.

This clonotype was found many times. The chain joins TRBV25-1 to TRBJ1-2; 9 bases agree with TRBD1. Germline V gene sequence: CDR1 MGHDK, CDR2 SYGVNS. The V and J ends lost 6 bases and 1 base, in that order; junction bases with no gene match: 3. The CDR3 is made up of 14 amino acids. The CDR3 region is CASRDRGGNYGYTF. The DNA of the CDR3 is TGTGCCAGCAGGGACAGGGGTGGTAACTATGGCTACACCTTC.

This clonotype appeared a few times. This clone may be a read error of a much larger clone one base away. The chain carries TRBV11-2 and TRBJ1-2, with 7 nucleotides matching TRBD1. Germline V gene lookup returns CDR1 SGHAT and CDR2 FQNNGV. This CDR3 has 12 amino acids. This CDR3 is CASSLDGGTASF. The CDR3 DNA sequence: TGTGCCAGCAGCTTAGATGGAGGGACAGCTAGCTTC. Looking up the rest from reference TRBV11-2 and TRBJ1-2 gives the full variable domain: EAGVAQSPRYKIIEKRQSVAFWCNPISGHATLYWYQQILGQGPKLLIQFQNNGVVDDSQLPKDRFSAERLKGVDSTLKIQPAKLEDSAVYLCASSLDGGTASFGSGTRLTVV.

The chain is built from TRBV3-1 and TRBJ2-7, with D hard to call. The CDR3 is 12 amino acids. Trimming removed 1 base from V and 6 bases from J, with 7 bases in between. Germline assignment: CDR1 LGHDT and CDR2 YNNKEL (reference sequence). The CDR3 sequence: CASSQGGSEQYF. CDR3 in DNA: TGTGCCAGCAGCCAAGGGGGAAGCGAGCAGTACTTC.

This clonotype has a count of ten or more. This chain uses TRBV12-3 or TRBV12-4 with TRBJ1-5; D uncertain. Trimming took 8 bases from V and 0 from J, leaving 8 bases between them. The CDR3 contains 13 residues. CDR3 bases: TGTGCCAGCTTAGGGAATAGCAATCAGCCCCAGCATTTT. It encodes CASLGNSNQPQHF.

The sample holds many counts of this clonotype. CDR3 loop: CASSSAQGNTEAFF. The CDR3 nucleotides are TGTGCCAGCAGTTCCGCGCAGGGGAACACTGAAGCTTTCTTT. V gene TRBV6-5 combines with J gene TRBJ1-1; D possibly corresponds to TRBD1 (5 bases). Germline V gene sequence: CDR1 MNHEY, CDR2 SVGAGI. This CDR3 comprises 14 residues. Trimming shortened V by 4 bases and J by 1 base, and 10 bases separated the two germline ends.

Ten or more counts support this clonotype. CDR3 protein: CASSPGTGGNTEAFF. The CDR3 DNA is TGTGCCAGCAGTCCAGGGACAGGGGGGAACACTGAAGCTTTCTTT. V is TRBV6-5 and J is TRBJ1-1; 11 bases fit TRBD1. CDR3 size: 15 residues. V shed 5 bases, J shed 1 base, and the junction held 3 bases outside the gene matches. CDR1 MNHEY and CDR2 SVGAGI come from the germline V gene.

This clonotype was seen many times. The chain combines TRBV27 with TRBJ2-2; 8 bases line up with TRBD1. This CDR3 is 15 amino acids long. Germline CDR1 is MNHEY and CDR2 is SMNVEV (reference sequence). Trimming at V came to 2 bases and at J to 4 bases, leaving 3 bases not matched to a gene. This chain's CDR3 is CASSLTTGATGELFF. The CDR3 DNA is TGTGCCAGCAGTTTAACGACAGGGGCCACCGGGGAGCTGTTTTTT.

There are many counts of this clonotype. J is TRBJ2-7 and V is TRBV11-2; D may be TRBD2 (5 bases). Germline CDR1 is SGHAT and CDR2 is FQNNGV. V lost 3 bases to trimming and J lost 5 bases, with 17 bases between them. This CDR3 contains 15 residues. CDR3 nucleotides: TGTGCCAGCAGCTTTTCCGGAAGGAACGGGGACGAGCAGTACTTC. Its translation is CASSFSGRNGDEQYF. Complete variable domain (other parts from reference TRBV11-2 and TRBJ2-7): EAGVAQSPRYKIIEKRQSVAFWCNPISGHATLYWYQQILGQGPKLLIQFQNNGVVDDSQLPKDRFSAERLKGVDSTLKIQPAKLEDSAVYLCASSFSGRNGDEQYFGPGTRLTVT.

The table lists this clonotype with many counts. The genes are TRBV6-5 and TRBJ2-7; 7 bases line up with TRBD2. The J segment lost 3 bases and the V segment lost 2 bases, leaving 13 bases of the junction unmatched. The CDR3 spans 17 residues. Germline-derived CDR1 and CDR2 are MNHEY and SVGAGI. The CDR3 coding sequence is TGTGCCAGCAGTTACCGCATTAAGACTAGCAGAAACTACGAGCAGTACTTC. Its translation: CASSYRIKTSRNYEQYF.

The sample holds a few counts of this clonotype. J is TRBJ1-2 and V is TRBV3-1; no reliable D call. V was pared by 2 bases and J by 0 bases, with 13 bases between. The CDR3 runs 16 residues. The germline gives CDR1 LGHDT, CDR2 YNNKEL (reference sequence). In DNA form, the CDR3 reads TGTGCCAGCAGCCAATTCTCCTGGACGGCTAACTATGGCTACACCTTC. It is translated as CASSQFSWTANYGYTF. The whole variable domain, filled in from reference TRBV3-1 and TRBJ1-2, reads DTAVSQTPKYLVTQMGNDKSIKCEQNLGHDTMYWYKQDSKKFLKIMFSYNNKELIINETVPNRFSPKSPDKAHLNLHINSLELGDSAVYFCASSQFSWTANYGYTFGSGTRLTVV.

The chain combines TRBV28 with TRBJ2-7; 11 nucleotides align to TRBD1. Germline loops: CDR1 MDHEN, CDR2 SYDVKM. This CDR3 contains 15 residues. The V gene end was trimmed by 5 bases and the J gene end by 7 bases; junction bases not matched to a gene: 10. CDR3 DNA: TGTGCCAGCAGTCATACGGGGACAGGGGGACTAGAGCAGTACTTC. This codes for CASSHTGTGGLEQYF. Full variable domain (missing parts from reference TRBV28 and TRBJ2-7): DVKVTQSSRYLVKRTGEKVFLECVQDMDHENMFWYRQDPGLGLRLIYFSYDVKMKEKGDIPEGYSVSREKKERFSLILESASTNQTSMYLCASSHTGTGGLEQYFGPGTRLTVT.

The V call is TRBV9, the J call TRBJ1-1; tentative D call: TRBD1 (6 bases). Germline values: CDR1 SGDLS, CDR2 YYNGEE. This CDR3 spans 14 amino acids. V was shortened by 0 bases and J by 5 bases, with 11 bases between the two germline ends. CDR3 sequence reads: CASSVEDRRTEAFF. CDR3 in DNA: TGTGCCAGCAGCGTAGAGGACAGAAGGACTGAAGCTTTCTTT.

This clonotype came up many times. The chain employs TRBV11-1 and TRBJ2-5; a possible D gene is TRBD1 (6 bases). Per germline, CDR1 SGHAT and CDR2 FQDESV (reference sequence). The CDR3 totals 14 residues. V lost 1 base, J lost 4 bases, and 10 bases lay in between. The CDR3 reads CASSLGTARETQYF. CDR3 DNA sequence: TGTGCCAGCAGCTTAGGGACAGCGAGAGAGACCCAGTACTTC. The variable domain in full, with the rest retrieved from reference TRBV11-1 and TRBJ2-5, is EAEVAQSPRYKITEKSQAVAFWCDPISGHATLYWYRQILGQGPELLVQFQDESVVDDSQLPKDRFSAERLKGVDSTLKIQPAELGDSAMYLCASSLGTARETQYFGPGTRLLVL.

This clonotype was picked up a small number of times. The chain links TRBV20-1 to TRBJ2-7; 7 nucleotides match TRBD2. This CDR3 comprises 16 residues. Trimming at V came to 7 bases and at J to 2 bases, leaving 17 bases not matched to a gene. Germline V gene data show CDR1 as DFQATT and CDR2 as SNEGSKA (reference sequence). CDR3: CSVRGGRRGSTYEQYF. In nucleotides, the CDR3 is TGCAGTGTCCGCGGGGGTCGGCGGGGGTCTACCTACGAGCAGTACTTC.

The chain couples TRBV2 to TRBJ2-5, with unresolved D. The V gene's germline CDR1 is SNHLY and CDR2 FYNNEI. Trimming left V 6 bases short and J 0 bases short, with 17 bases between. The CDR3 has 16 amino acids. The CDR3 reads CASRYSSIFYQETQYF. The CDR3 DNA reads TGTGCCAGCAGATACAGCTCGATATTTTACCAAGAGACCCAGTACTTC.

This clonotype came up many times. This chain uses TRBV28 with TRBJ1-2; D is perhaps TRBD1 (5 bases). CDR3 length: 16 residues. Trimming pared 4 bases from V and 8 bases from J, leaving 23 bases between. Germline values: CDR1 MDHEN, CDR2 SYDVKM. CDR3 region: CASSSWGIPQRRGYTF. The CDR3 nucleotides read TGTGCCAGCAGTTCTTGGGGGATTCCTCAAAGAAGGGGCTACACCTTC.